Sequencing of this T cell receptor delta chain was carried out in a study of Vδ1+ human thymocytes. The template was reverse-transcribed extracted RNA. The CDR3 regions were amplified by multiplex PCR from V-gene primers to a constant-region primer. TCRdb reran clone calling via CATT on the multiplex PCR reads. The data contain 45,000 to 60,000 delta-chain clones, roughly 15% of them singletons. Remarks on this clone: As yet, its antigen is unknown.

Germline CDR1 reads TSWWSYY; CDR2 reads QGS. CDR3 length equals 18 residues. Trimming at V came to 2 bases and at J to 2 bases, leaving 10 bases not matched to a gene. Study findings and constraints: Thymic TRG and TRD repertoires appeared highly polyclonal, with Gaussian CDR3 length distributions. Many TRG clonotypes were shared between donors; TRD repertoires were essentially private. Around a fifth of thymic delta-chain sequences were Vdelta2, with few Vdelta3, unlike blood Vdelta1+ controls.

Alphabeta T cells were depleted, then CD3+ Vdelta1+ Vdelta2- thymocytes were FACS-sorted. The sequence was collected from a boy younger than two who had congenital heart surgery. The sample taken for sequencing was Vdelta1+ gamma-delta thymocytes from the thymus. Subset described: FACS-sorted CD3+ TCRalphabeta- TCRVdelta1+ TCRVdelta2- thymocytes. This chain uses TRDV1 with TRDJ1; TRDD3 aligns across 11 bases. The CDR3 loop reads CALGESERLGDKTDKLIF. CDR3 coding DNA: TGTGCTCTTGGGGAATCGGAGAGACTGGGGGATAAGACCGATAAACTCATCTTT.